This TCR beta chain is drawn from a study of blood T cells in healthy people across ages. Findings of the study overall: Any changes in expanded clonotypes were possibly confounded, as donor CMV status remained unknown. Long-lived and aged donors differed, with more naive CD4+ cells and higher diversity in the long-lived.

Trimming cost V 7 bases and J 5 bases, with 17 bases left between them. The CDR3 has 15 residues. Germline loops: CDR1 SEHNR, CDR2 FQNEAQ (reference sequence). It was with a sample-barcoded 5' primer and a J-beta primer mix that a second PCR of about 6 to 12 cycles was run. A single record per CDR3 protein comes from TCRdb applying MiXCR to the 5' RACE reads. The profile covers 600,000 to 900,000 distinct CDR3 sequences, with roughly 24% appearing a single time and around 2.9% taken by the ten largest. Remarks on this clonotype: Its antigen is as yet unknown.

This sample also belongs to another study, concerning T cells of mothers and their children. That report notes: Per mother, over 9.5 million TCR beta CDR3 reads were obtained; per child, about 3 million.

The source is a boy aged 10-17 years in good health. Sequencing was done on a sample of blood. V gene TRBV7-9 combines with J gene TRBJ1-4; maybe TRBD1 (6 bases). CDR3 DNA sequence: TGTGCCAGCACCCAACCAGGACAGATGAATGAAAAACTGTTTTTT. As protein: CASTQPGQMNEKLFF.